One and the same sample provided the 7 T cell receptor beta chains below, sequenced in a study of T cell responses to AZD1222 COVID-19 vaccine. Assay used: immunoSEQ multiplex PCR; TCRdb lists only in-frame clones, some missing. Of about 150,000 clones listed, more than 75% are singletons. This specimen consisted of peripheral blood, obtained on day 0 of AZD1222 vaccination. All receptors derive from an adult in good health.

The rearrangement joins TRBV28 to TRBJ1-2; 7 bases fit TRBD1. This CDR3 region has 14 residues. V was pared by 8 bases and J by 5 bases, with 11 bases of the junction left unmatched. The germline CDR1 and CDR2 sequences are MDHEN and SYDVKM. The CDR3 DNA sequence: TGTGCCAGCGCCGAGATGGGACAGCGGTATGGCTACACCTTC. Amino acid sequence: CASAEMGQRYGYTF.

The V and J genes are TRBV11-3 and TRBJ1-2, with 7 bases aligning to TRBD1. CDR1 SGHNT and CDR2 YENEEA come from the germline V gene. V lost 1 base to trimming and J lost 2 bases; unmatched junction nucleotides: 7. This CDR3 comprises 16 residues. The CDR3 here is CASSLGGDRSNYGYTF. Here the CDR3 DNA reads TGTGCCAGCAGCTTAGGAGGGGACAGATCAAACTATGGCTACACCTTC.

This chain joins TRBV6-5 and TRBJ2-7; D is ambiguous. The CDR3 spans 15 residues. V shed 0 bases and J shed 0 bases, with 9 bases lying between them. Germline assignment: CDR1 MNHEY and CDR2 SVGAGI. The CDR3 is CASSYSGANSYEQYF. The CDR3 DNA sequence: TGTGCCAGCAGTTACTCGGGCGCAAACTCCTACGAGCAGTACTTC.

This chain joins TRBV10-1 and TRBJ1-1; D call uncertain. The CDR3 is made up of 13 amino acids. Germline V gene data show CDR1 as WNHNN and CDR2 as SYGVQD (reference sequence). Trimming took off 6 bases at V and 4 bases at J, with 12 bases between the two ends. The CDR3 sequence is CASREAETTEAFF. In nucleotides, the CDR3 is TGCGCCAGCAGGGAGGCAGAGACCACTGAAGCTTTCTTT.

This clone is a singleton in its sample. This chain connects TRBV29-1 to TRBJ1-1; a weak D match, TRBD1 (5 bases). Trimming pared 7 bases from V and 2 bases from J, leaving 11 bases between. The CDR3 runs 12 residues. Germline-derived CDR1 and CDR2 are SQVTM and ANQGSEA. The CDR3 coding sequence is TGCAGCGCCCGACAGACCAACACTGAAGCTTTCTTT. Amino acid sequence: CSARQTNTEAFF.

The chain couples TRBV6-5 to TRBJ1-5, with D perhaps matching TRBD1 (6 bases). Trimming left V 5 bases short and J 0 bases short, with 11 bases between. Germline CDR1 is MNHEY and CDR2 is SVGAGI. The CDR3 spans 15 residues. The CDR3 sequence: CASSPNRDSNQPQHF. The CDR3, as DNA: TGTGCCAGCAGTCCCAACAGGGATAGCAATCAGCCCCAGCATTTT.

This chain joins TRBV6-5 and TRBJ1-2; D remains unclear. Germline V CDR1 and CDR2: MNHEY, SVGAGI. CDR3 length: 10 amino acids. The V end lost 6 bases, the J end lost 5 bases, and 4 bases lay between the germline ends. CDR3 protein: CASRGYGYTF. Written as DNA, the CDR3 is TGTGCCAGCAGAGGGTATGGCTACACCTTC.